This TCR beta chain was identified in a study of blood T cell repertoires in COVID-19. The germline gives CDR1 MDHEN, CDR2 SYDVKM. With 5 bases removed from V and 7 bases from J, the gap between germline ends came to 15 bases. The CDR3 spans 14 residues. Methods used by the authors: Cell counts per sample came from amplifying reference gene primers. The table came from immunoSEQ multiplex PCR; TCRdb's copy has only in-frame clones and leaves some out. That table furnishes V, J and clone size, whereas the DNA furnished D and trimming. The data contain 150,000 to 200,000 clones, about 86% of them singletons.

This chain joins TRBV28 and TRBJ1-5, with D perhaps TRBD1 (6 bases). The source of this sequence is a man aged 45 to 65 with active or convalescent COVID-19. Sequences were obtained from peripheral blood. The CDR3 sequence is CASSIPQGGQPQHF. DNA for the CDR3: TGTGCCAGCAGTATCCCACAGGGAGGGCAGCCCCAGCATTTT.